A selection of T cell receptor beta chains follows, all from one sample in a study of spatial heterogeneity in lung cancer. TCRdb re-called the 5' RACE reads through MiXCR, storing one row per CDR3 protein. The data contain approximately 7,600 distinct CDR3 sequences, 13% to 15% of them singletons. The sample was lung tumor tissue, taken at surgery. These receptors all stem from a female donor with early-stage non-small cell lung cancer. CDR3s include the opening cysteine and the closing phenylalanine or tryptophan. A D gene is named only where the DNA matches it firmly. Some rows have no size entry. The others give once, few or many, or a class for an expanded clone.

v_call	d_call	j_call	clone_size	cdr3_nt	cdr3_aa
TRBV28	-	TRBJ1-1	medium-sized	TGTGCCAGCAGTTTATGGAGGGGACTGACAGATGGGGCTGGAGCTTTCTTT	CASSLWRGLTDGAGAFF
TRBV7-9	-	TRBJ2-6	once	TGTGCCAGCAGCTTTAGCGTTTGGGTCCTGACTTTC	CASSFSVWVLTF
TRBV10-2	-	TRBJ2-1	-	TGCGCCAGCAGTGAGTCGCGCGTTGAGCAGTTCTTC	CASSESRVEQFF
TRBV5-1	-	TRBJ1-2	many	TGCGCCAGCAGCTTGACAGGGCCGGTGCGGGGCTACACCTTC	CASSLTGPVRGYTF
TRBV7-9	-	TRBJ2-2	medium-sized	TGTGCCAGCAGCGACGCCCGGAGGACGAGAGTGAGCACCGGGGAGCTGTTTTTT	CASSDARRTRVSTGELFF
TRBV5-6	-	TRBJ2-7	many	TGTGCCAGCAGCTTCCCCGGTCTAGGCCCCCACGAGCAGTACTTC	CASSFPGLGPHEQYF
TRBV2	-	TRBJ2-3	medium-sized	TGTGCCAGCAGTGAAGGGCTTTACACAGATACGCAGTATTTT	CASSEGLYTDTQYF
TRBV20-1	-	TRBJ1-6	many	TGCAGTGCTAGGGGCGTTACAGGGTTCACCTATAATTCACCCCTCCACTTT	CSARGVTGFTYNSPLHF
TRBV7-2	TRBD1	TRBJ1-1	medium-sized	TGTGCCAGCAGCTTAGAAGCAGGGGGTGGCACTGAAGCTTTCTTT	CASSLEAGGGTEAFF
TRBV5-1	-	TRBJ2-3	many	TGCGCCAGCGTGGTCGATACGCAGTATTTT	CASVVDTQYF
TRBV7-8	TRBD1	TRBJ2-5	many	TGTGCCAGCAGCAACCCCACAGGGGCCGGGACCCAGTACTTC	CASSNPTGAGTQYF
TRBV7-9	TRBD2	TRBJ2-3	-	TGTGCCAGCAGCCAAGAGCGGGAGTCTTTTGAGGGGTGGAGCACAGATACGCAGTATTTT	CASSQERESFEGWSTDTQYF
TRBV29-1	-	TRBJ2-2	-	TGCAGCGTTGGACCGAACGCCGGGGAGCTGTTTTTT	CSVGPNAGELFF
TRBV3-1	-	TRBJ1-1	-	TGTGCCAGCACCCCATATTCCACTGTTGGGACTGAAGCTTTCTTT	CASTPYSTVGTEAFF
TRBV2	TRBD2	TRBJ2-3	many	TGTGCCAGCAAGCGGGACCCCACAGATACGCAGTATTTT	CASKRDPTDTQYF
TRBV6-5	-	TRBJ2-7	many	TGTGCCAGCTACTCACAGGCGGGGAGACGCGAGCAGTACTTC	CASYSQAGRREQYF
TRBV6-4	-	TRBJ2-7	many	TGTGCCAGCAGTGCGTCTGAGGGGGGGGAGCAGTACTTC	CASSASEGGEQYF
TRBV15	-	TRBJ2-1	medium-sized	TGTGCCACCAGCAGGACAGGGAGGTCCTACAATGAGCAGTTCTTC	CATSRTGRSYNEQFF
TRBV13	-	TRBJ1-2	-	TGTGCCAGCAGCTTGGGACCGAATAACTATGGCTACACCTTC	CASSLGPNNYGYTF
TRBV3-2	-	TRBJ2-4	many	TGTGCCAGCAGCCAAGAAACTAGCGGGGGGATCAACATTCAGTACTTC	CASSQETSGGINIQYF
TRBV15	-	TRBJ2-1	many	TGTGCCACCAGCAGAGCCCCGGCAGGGGGGTCCTACAATGAGCAGTTCTTC	CATSRAPAGGSYNEQFF
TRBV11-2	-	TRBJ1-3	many	TGTGCCAGCAGCTCGCCTGGGGCGGGAAACACCATATATTTT	CASSSPGAGNTIYF
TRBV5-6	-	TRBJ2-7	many	TGTGCCAGCAGTTGGTCTAGCTCCTACGAGCAGTACTTC	CASSWSSSYEQYF
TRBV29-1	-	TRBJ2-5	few	TGCAGCGTCAGGGGAGTTGAAGAGACCCAGTACTTC	CSVRGVEETQYF
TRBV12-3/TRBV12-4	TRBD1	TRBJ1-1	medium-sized	TGTGCCAGCAGGCCAGGGGGCGCCTGGGACACTGAAGCTTTCTTT	CASRPGGAWDTEAFF
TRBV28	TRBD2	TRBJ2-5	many	TGTGCCAGCAGTTTCGGCGGGGGGGAAGGGAAGACCCAGTACTTC	CASSFGGGEGKTQYF
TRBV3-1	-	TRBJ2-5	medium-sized	TGTGCCAGCAGCCAAGAGGCGTTATCTGAGCTAGCGCCGCAAGAGACCCAGTACTTC	CASSQEALSELAPQETQYF
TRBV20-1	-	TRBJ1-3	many	TGCAGTGCTAGAGATTTCCAGGGATCTGGAAACACCATATATTTT	CSARDFQGSGNTIYF
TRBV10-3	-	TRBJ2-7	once	TGTGCCATCGGGGCCTCCTACGAGCAGTACTTC	CAIGASYEQYF
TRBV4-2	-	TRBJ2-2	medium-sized	TGTGCCAGCAGAAGGGCGAACACCGGGGAGCTGTTTTTT	CASRRANTGELFF
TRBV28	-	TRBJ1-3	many	TGTGCCAGCAGTTTACAGGGGACTGGAAACACCATATATTTT	CASSLQGTGNTIYF
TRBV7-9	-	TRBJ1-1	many	TGTGCCAGCAGCCCCCGTCAGGGCACTGAAGCTTTCTTT	CASSPRQGTEAFF
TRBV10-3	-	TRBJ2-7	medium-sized	TGTGCCATCAGTGAGAGAAGGGAAACCATCCAACCCTACGAGCAGTACTTC	CAISERRETIQPYEQYF
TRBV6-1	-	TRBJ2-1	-	TGTGCCAGCACCGAGTACAATGAGCAGTTCTTC	CASTEYNEQFF
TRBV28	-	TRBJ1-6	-	TGTGCCAGCAGTTTAGGGACTGATTCACCCCTCCACTTT	CASSLGTDSPLHF